This T cell receptor (beta chain) was recovered during a study of T cell responses to AZD1222 COVID-19 vaccine. The table came from immunoSEQ multiplex PCR; TCRdb's copy has only in-frame clones and leaves some out. The sample records 160,000 or so clones, about 90% being singletons. V was cut by 5 bases and J by 9 bases, with 14 bases left in between. Per the germline V gene, CDR1 is MNHEY and CDR2 is SMNVEV (reference sequence). This CDR3 is built from 13 residues. Findings and limits, study-wide: At baseline, just six or seven AZD1222 recipients tested seropositive.

Pooling of second doses given at about 4 or about 12 weeks was done. Notes on this clone: Its target is unknown.

The receptor's source is an adult who received the AZD1222 COVID-19 vaccine. The sequencing here drew on peripheral blood, taken 28 days after the second AZD1222 dose. The chain employs TRBV27 and TRBJ2-1; D gene ambiguous. The CDR3 DNA reads as TGTGCCAGCAGTCCCCGCCCCGGAGCTGAGCAGTTCTTC. Protein sequence: CASSPRPGAEQFF.